A selection of T cell receptor beta chains follows, all from one sample in a study of cytomegalovirus exposure and HLA in healthy donors. Produced via immunoSEQ multiplex PCR; TCRdb's table is partial and in-frame only. The sample includes about 110,000 clones, 65% to 80% of them seen just once. Sequencing used PBMCs. The receptors derive from an older woman in good health and CMV-seropositive. The CDR3 runs from the conserved cysteine through the conserved F or W. A D gene is named only where the DNA matches it firmly. Not every row has a clone size; where given, it reads once, few, many or a size class.

abundance: NA
v_gene: TRBV29-1
j_gene: TRBJ1-1
d_gene: NA
CDR3aa: CSPTLRGLGNTEAFF
CDR3nt: TGCAGCCCGACTCTCCGGGGGTTGGGGAACACTGAAGCTTTCTTT

abundance: NA
v_gene: TRBV5-1
j_gene: TRBJ2-5
d_gene: NA
CDR3aa: CASNQAGGETQYF
CDR3nt: TGCGCCAGCAACCAGGCGGGTGGAGAGACCCAGTACTTC

abundance: NA
v_gene: TRBV27
j_gene: TRBJ2-1
d_gene: NA
CDR3aa: CASSGGTAEQFF
CDR3nt: TGTGCCAGCAGTGGAGGGACCGCGGAGCAGTTCTTC

abundance: once
v_gene: TRBV7-3
j_gene: TRBJ2-3
d_gene: TRBD2
CDR3aa: CASSRTSGSPGDTQYF
CDR3nt: TGTGCCAGCAGCCGGACTAGCGGGAGTCCCGGAGATACGCAGTATTTT

abundance: NA
v_gene: TRBV29-1
j_gene: TRBJ2-5
d_gene: TRBD2
CDR3aa: CSVEGIAGEAEETQYF
CDR3nt: TGCAGCGTTGAAGGTATAGCGGGAGAGGCCGAGGAGACCCAGTACTTC

abundance: few
v_gene: TRBV4-2
j_gene: TRBJ1-2
d_gene: NA
CDR3aa: CASSYSYGYTF
CDR3nt: TGTGCCAGCAGCTACTCATATGGCTACACCTTC

abundance: NA
v_gene: TRBV29-1
j_gene: TRBJ2-7
d_gene: TRBD1
CDR3aa: CSVEDPGTGALF
CDR3nt: TGCAGCGTTGAAGATCCCGGGACAGGGGCCCTCTTC

abundance: NA
v_gene: TRBV5-1
j_gene: TRBJ2-5
d_gene: NA
CDR3aa: CASRPTSMGQETQYF
CDR3nt: TGCGCCAGCAGACCAACTAGCATGGGCCAAGAGACCCAGTACTTC

abundance: NA
v_gene: TRBV13
j_gene: TRBJ1-1
d_gene: NA
CDR3aa: CASSLGGAEAFF
CDR3nt: TGTGCCAGCAGCTTGGGTGGAGCCGAAGCTTTCTTT

abundance: NA
v_gene: TRBV27
j_gene: TRBJ2-1
d_gene: TRBD1
CDR3aa: CASSLRDRGRSQFF
CDR3nt: TGTGCCAGCAGTTTGAGGGACAGGGGGCGGTCGCAGTTCTTC

abundance: NA
v_gene: TRBV5-4
j_gene: TRBJ2-7
d_gene: NA
CDR3aa: CASGGNSYEQYF
CDR3nt: TGTGCCAGCGGCGGGAACTCCTACGAGCAGTACTTC

abundance: NA
v_gene: TRBV28
j_gene: TRBJ1-6
d_gene: NA
CDR3aa: CASSFQGANSPLHF
CDR3nt: TGTGCCAGCAGTTTCCAGGGTGCTAATTCACCCCTCCACTTT

abundance: NA
v_gene: TRBV2
j_gene: TRBJ2-5
d_gene: TRBD1
CDR3aa: CASSLPDRFGPKETQYF
CDR3nt: TGTGCCAGCAGTCTTCCGGACAGGTTCGGCCCTAAAGAGACCCAGTACTTC

abundance: NA
v_gene: TRBV29-1
j_gene: TRBJ2-2
d_gene: TRBD1
CDR3aa: CSVDRGSAGELFF
CDR3nt: TGCAGCGTTGACAGGGGGTCGGCCGGGGAGCTGTTTTTT

abundance: few
v_gene: TRBV27
j_gene: TRBJ1-1
d_gene: NA
CDR3aa: CASSLRGWGGTEAFF
CDR3nt: TGTGCCAGCAGTTTAAGGGGTTGGGGGGGCACTGAAGCTTTCTTT

abundance: NA
v_gene: TRBV29-1
j_gene: TRBJ2-5
d_gene: NA
CDR3aa: CSVEATAGKETQYF
CDR3nt: TGCAGCGTTGAGGCGACGGCGGGAAAAGAGACCCAGTACTTC

abundance: NA
v_gene: TRBV7-7
j_gene: TRBJ2-1
d_gene: NA
CDR3aa: CASSLNSRGDEQFF
CDR3nt: TGTGCCAGCAGCTTAAATTCCAGGGGAGATGAGCAGTTCTTC

abundance: NA
v_gene: TRBV4-1
j_gene: TRBJ2-5
d_gene: TRBD1
CDR3aa: CASSQVLKNRGQETQYF
CDR3nt: TGCGCCAGCAGCCAAGTCCTAAAAAACAGGGGGCAAGAGACCCAGTACTTC

abundance: once
v_gene: TRBV7-9
j_gene: TRBJ1-2
d_gene: NA
CDR3aa: CSSSLGGDGYTF
CDR3nt: TGTTCCAGCAGCTTAGGCGGTGATGGCTACACCTTC

abundance: NA
v_gene: TRBV27
j_gene: TRBJ2-1
d_gene: NA
CDR3aa: CASRTQEEIPYNEQFF
CDR3nt: TGTGCCAGCAGGACCCAGGAAGAGATCCCCTACAATGAGCAGTTCTTC

abundance: NA
v_gene: TRBV18
j_gene: TRBJ2-5
d_gene: TRBD2
CDR3aa: CASSRRAGGGQETQYF
CDR3nt: TGTGCCAGCTCCCGCAGGGCGGGAGGGGGTCAAGAGACCCAGTACTTC

abundance: once
v_gene: TRBV18
j_gene: TRBJ2-1
d_gene: TRBD2
CDR3aa: CASSVSSGRRNEQFF
CDR3nt: TGTGCCAGCTCAGTCTCTAGCGGGAGAAGAAATGAGCAGTTCTTC

abundance: few
v_gene: TRBV18
j_gene: TRBJ1-3
d_gene: NA
CDR3aa: CASSPYRDTNTIYF
CDR3nt: TGTGCCAGCTCACCTTACAGGGATACAAACACCATATATTTT

abundance: few
v_gene: TRBV6-5
j_gene: TRBJ1-4
d_gene: TRBD1
CDR3aa: CASSMDRGPEKLFF
CDR3nt: TGTGCCAGCAGCATGGACAGGGGCCCCGAAAAACTGTTTTTT

abundance: NA
v_gene: TRBV5-1
j_gene: TRBJ1-1
d_gene: NA
CDR3aa: CASSLSNSKNLNTEAFF
CDR3nt: TGCGCCAGCAGCTTGAGTAACAGCAAGAACCTGAACACTGAAGCTTTCTTT

abundance: NA
v_gene: TRBV27
j_gene: TRBJ2-7
d_gene: TRBD1
CDR3aa: CASRLGTETYEQYF
CDR3nt: TGTGCCAGCAGGCTCGGGACAGAGACCTACGAGCAGTACTTC

abundance: NA
v_gene: TRBV19
j_gene: TRBJ2-3
d_gene: NA
CDR3aa: CASSTYSGSTDTQYF
CDR3nt: TGTGCCAGTAGTACTTACAGCGGGAGCACAGATACGCAGTATTTT

abundance: NA
v_gene: TRBV18
j_gene: TRBJ1-5
d_gene: TRBD1
CDR3aa: CASSGTGGNQPQHF
CDR3nt: TGTGCCAGCTCCGGGACAGGGGGCAATCAGCCCCAGCATTTT

abundance: NA
v_gene: TRBV6-1
j_gene: TRBJ1-4
d_gene: NA
CDR3aa: CATTGSDEKLFF
CDR3nt: TGTGCCACCACGGGTTCGGATGAAAAACTGTTTTTT

abundance: NA
v_gene: TRBV5-1
j_gene: TRBJ1-5
d_gene: TRBD1
CDR3aa: CASSLGQGDSQPQHF
CDR3nt: TGCGCCAGCAGCCTTGGACAGGGGGACTCGCAGCCCCAGCATTTT

abundance: NA
v_gene: TRBV9
j_gene: TRBJ2-3
d_gene: NA
CDR3aa: CASSVAGAPDTQYF
CDR3nt: TGTGCCAGCAGCGTAGCTGGGGCTCCAGATACGCAGTATTTT

abundance: NA
v_gene: TRBV5-1
j_gene: TRBJ2-5
d_gene: NA
CDR3aa: CASSLVGATGETQYF
CDR3nt: TGCGCCAGCAGCTTGGTAGGAGCCACCGGAGAGACCCAGTACTTC